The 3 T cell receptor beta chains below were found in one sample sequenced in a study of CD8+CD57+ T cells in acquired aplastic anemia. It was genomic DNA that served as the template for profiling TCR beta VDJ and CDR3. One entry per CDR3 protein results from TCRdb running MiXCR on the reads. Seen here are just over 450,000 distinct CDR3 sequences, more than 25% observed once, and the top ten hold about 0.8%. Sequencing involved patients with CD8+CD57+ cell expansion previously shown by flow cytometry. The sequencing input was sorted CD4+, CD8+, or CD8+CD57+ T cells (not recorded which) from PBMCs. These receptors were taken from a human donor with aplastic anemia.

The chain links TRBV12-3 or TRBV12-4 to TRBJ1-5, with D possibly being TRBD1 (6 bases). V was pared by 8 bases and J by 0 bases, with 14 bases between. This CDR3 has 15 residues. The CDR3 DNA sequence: TGTGCCAGCGACGGACAGACCGATAGCAATCAGCCCCAGCATTTT. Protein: CASDGQTDSNQPQHF.

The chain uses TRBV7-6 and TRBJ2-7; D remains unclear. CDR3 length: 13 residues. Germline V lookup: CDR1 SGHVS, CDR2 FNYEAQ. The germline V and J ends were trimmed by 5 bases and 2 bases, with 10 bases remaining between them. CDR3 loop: CASSRHTAYEQYF. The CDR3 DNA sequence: TGTGCCAGCAGCCGCCATACGGCCTACGAGCAGTACTTC.

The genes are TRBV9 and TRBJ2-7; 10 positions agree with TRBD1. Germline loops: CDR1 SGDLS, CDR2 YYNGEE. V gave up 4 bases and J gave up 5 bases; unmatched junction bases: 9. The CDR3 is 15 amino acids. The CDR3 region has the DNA TGTGCCAGCAGCCCCCCGGGACAGGGGCGCGACGAGCAGTACTTC. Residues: CASSPPGQGRDEQYF.